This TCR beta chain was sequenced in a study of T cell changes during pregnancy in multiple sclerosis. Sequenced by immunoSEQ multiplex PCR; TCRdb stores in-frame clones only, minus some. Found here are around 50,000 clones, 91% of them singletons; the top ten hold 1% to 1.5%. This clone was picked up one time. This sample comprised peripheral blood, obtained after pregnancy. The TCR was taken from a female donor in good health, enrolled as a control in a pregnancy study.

This CDR3 reads CSGLAGGWDTQYF. In DNA, the CDR3 is TGCAGCGGACTAGCGGGGGGCTGGGATACGCAGTATTTT. This rearrangement joins TRBV29-1 to TRBJ2-3, with 13 bases that match TRBD2. CDR1 is SQVTM, CDR2 ANQGSEA, per germline. V gave up 7 bases and J gave up 6 bases; unmatched junction bases: 4. The CDR3 has 13 amino acids.